The rows below give T cell receptor beta chains drawn from one sample of a study of blood T cells in healthy people across ages. TCRdb re-called the 5' RACE reads with MiXCR, one entry per CDR3 protein. The sample has around 500,000 distinct CDR3 sequences; about 27% are singletons. This same sample was also part of a study on T cells of mothers and their children.

Sequencing input: blood. Source of these receptors: a boy younger than 10 in good health. Each CDR3 is given with its conserved first and last residue. D genes are given only for firm matches. Clone size is shown for a subset of rows, as once, few, many or a class of expanded clone.

TRBJ2-1	TRBD2	TRBV11-2	.	TGTGCCAGCAGCTTAGTGCCTAGCGGGAGATATGAGCAGTTCTTC	CASSLVPSGRYEQFF
TRBJ2-1	TRBD2	TRBV10-3	.	TGTGCCATCAGTGACGCAGCGGGGGGGTACAATGAGCAGTTCTTC	CAISDAAGGYNEQFF
TRBJ2-3	.	TRBV11-2	.	TGTGCCAGCAGCTTAGCGTCCCCGGTAGATACGCAGTATTTT	CASSLASPVDTQYF
TRBJ2-4	TRBD2	TRBV7-2	many	TGTGCCAGCAGCTTACCGGGACTAACAAGCGCCAAAAACATTCAGTACTTC	CASSLPGLTSAKNIQYF
TRBJ2-4	.	TRBV12-3/TRBV12-4	many	TGTGCCAGCAGTTCCTCAGCCAAAAACATTCAGTACTTC	CASSSSAKNIQYF
TRBJ2-4	.	TRBV12-3/TRBV12-4	.	TGTGCCAGCAGTTTGGCCGGGACAGCCAAAAACATTCAGTACTTC	CASSLAGTAKNIQYF
TRBJ1-2	.	TRBV5-1	once	TGCGCCAGCATCATGGATAGTTCGGTGTACGGCTACACCTTC	CASIMDSSVYGYTF
TRBJ2-5	.	TRBV7-9	.	TGTGCCAGCAGCTTAAAGGAGTACCAAGAGACCCAGTACTTC	CASSLKEYQETQYF
TRBJ2-3	.	TRBV10-3	.	TGTGCCATCAGTGAGCCGGGCCCGGGGGATACGCAGTATTTT	CAISEPGPGDTQYF
TRBJ2-1	TRBD2	TRBV4-3	once	TGCGCCAGCAGCCAAGAACTTCGGACTAGCGGGAAGGTTAATGAGCAGTTCTTC	CASSQELRTSGKVNEQFF
TRBJ2-1	TRBD2	TRBV6-1	.	TGTGCTAGCAGTGAAGCGGACGGGGGGTACAATGAGCAGTTCTTC	CASSEADGGYNEQFF
TRBJ1-5	TRBD1	TRBV6-5	.	TGTGCCAGCAGTCCCGGGCAGGGGGCTCAGCCCCAGCATTTT	CASSPGQGAQPQHF
TRBJ2-7	.	TRBV6-5	few	TGTGCCAGCAGTTACGCGGGGTACGAGCAGTACTTC	CASSYAGYEQYF
TRBJ2-2	.	TRBV10-3	.	TGTGCCATCAGTGAATGGGACACCGGGGAGCTGTTTTTT	CAISEWDTGELFF
TRBJ1-2	.	TRBV20-1	.	TGCAGCGGAGTAGGGCGACTAAACGACTATGGCTACACCTTC	CSGVGRLNDYGYTF
TRBJ1-4	.	TRBV2	.	TGTGCCAGCAGTGGGCGGGGTGAAAAACTGTTTTTT	CASSGRGEKLFF
TRBJ1-4	.	TRBV7-9	few	TGTGCCAGCAGCTTACGGACCGACTCTTTTAATGAAAAACTGTTTTTT	CASSLRTDSFNEKLFF
TRBJ2-7	TRBD2	TRBV20-1	few	TGCAGTGCCGAAGGTGGACTAGGGTCCTACGAGCAGTACTTC	CSAEGGLGSYEQYF
TRBJ1-1	.	TRBV4-3	.	TGCGCCAGCAGCCAAGATTACCGGGGGAACACTGAAGCTTTCTTT	CASSQDYRGNTEAFF
TRBJ1-2	.	TRBV14	few	TGTGCCAGCAGCCAAGAGTATAGGACACCGAACTATGGCTACACCTTC	CASSQEYRTPNYGYTF
TRBJ2-5	.	TRBV3-1	.	TGTGCCAGCAGCCAACACGGAGTAGAGACCCAGTACTTC	CASSQHGVETQYF
TRBJ2-1	.	TRBV6-2/TRBV6-3	.	TGTGCCAGCAACCTGGACGGAAAATACAATGAGCAGTTCTTC	CASNLDGKYNEQFF